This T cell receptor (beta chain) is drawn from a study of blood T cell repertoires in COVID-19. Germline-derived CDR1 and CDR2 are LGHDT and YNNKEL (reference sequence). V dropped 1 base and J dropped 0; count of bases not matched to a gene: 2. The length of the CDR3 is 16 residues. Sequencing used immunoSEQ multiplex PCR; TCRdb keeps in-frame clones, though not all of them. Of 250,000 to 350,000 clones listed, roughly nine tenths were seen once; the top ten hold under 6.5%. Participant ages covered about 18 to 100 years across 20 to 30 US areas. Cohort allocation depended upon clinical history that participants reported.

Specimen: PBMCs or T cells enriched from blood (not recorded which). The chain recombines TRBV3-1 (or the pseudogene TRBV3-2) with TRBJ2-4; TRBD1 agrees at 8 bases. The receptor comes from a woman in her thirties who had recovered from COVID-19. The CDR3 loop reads CASSQVQGGAKNIQYF. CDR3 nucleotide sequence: TGTGCCAGCAGCCAAGTACAGGGGGGAGCCAAAAACATTCAGTACTTC.